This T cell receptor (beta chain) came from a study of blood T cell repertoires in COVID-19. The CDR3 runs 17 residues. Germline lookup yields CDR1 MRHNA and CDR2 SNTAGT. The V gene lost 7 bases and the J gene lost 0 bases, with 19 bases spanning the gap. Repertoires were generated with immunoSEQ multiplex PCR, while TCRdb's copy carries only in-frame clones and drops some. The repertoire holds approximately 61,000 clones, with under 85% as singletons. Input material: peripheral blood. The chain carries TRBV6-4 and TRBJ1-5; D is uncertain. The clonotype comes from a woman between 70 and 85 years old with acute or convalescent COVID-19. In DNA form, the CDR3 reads TGTGCCAGCATCCAAGCCCCGGAGAACTATAGCAATCAGCCCCAGCATTTT. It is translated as CASIQAPENYSNQPQHF.